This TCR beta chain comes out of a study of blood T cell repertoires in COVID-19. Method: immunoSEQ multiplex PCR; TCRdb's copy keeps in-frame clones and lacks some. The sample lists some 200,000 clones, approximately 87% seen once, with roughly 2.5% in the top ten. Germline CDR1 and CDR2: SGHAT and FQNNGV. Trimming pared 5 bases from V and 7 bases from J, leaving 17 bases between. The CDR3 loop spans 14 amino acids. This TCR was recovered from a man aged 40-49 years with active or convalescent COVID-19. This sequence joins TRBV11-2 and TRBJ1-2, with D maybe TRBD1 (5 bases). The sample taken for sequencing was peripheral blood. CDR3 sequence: CASSDRRRAGGYTF. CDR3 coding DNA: TGTGCCAGCAGCGACAGACGGAGGGCTGGTGGCTACACCTTC. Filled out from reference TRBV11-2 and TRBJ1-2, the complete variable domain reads EAGVAQSPRYKIIEKRQSVAFWCNPISGHATLYWYQQILGQGPKLLIQFQNNGVVDDSQLPKDRFSAERLKGVDSTLKIQPAKLEDSAVYLCASSDRRRAGGYTFGSGTRLTVV.